These 30 T cell receptor beta chains were sequenced from one sample in a study of read filtering for tumor transcriptome and immune sequencing. Molecular barcoded adaptors covering alpha/delta and beta/gamma chains were used on about 390 ng RNA. TCRdb reanalysed the reads using MiXCR and keeps one entry per CDR3 protein. The data show around 130,000 distinct CDR3 sequences, roughly an eighth seen once. Sequenced material: a population of CD138-negative cells sorted from bone marrow. These receptors were obtained from a donor aged 40 or over with multiple myeloma.

V usage is TRBV15 and J usage is TRBJ1-5, with D unresolved. The CDR3 length is 15 residues. Germline V lookup: CDR1 LNHNV, CDR2 YYDKDF (reference sequence). Between the trimmed V and J ends, which lost 0 bases and 7 bases, there was a span of 13 bases. The CDR3 protein is CATSRDRVRGQPQHF. The CDR3 region has the DNA TGTGCCACCAGCAGAGATAGGGTTCGAGGCCAGCCCCAGCATTTT.

The V gene is TRBV29-1, the J gene TRBJ2-2, with D maybe TRBD2 (5 bases). This CDR3 is 14 amino acids long. Germline CDR1 reads SQVTM; CDR2 reads ANQGSEA. Trimming removed 7 bases from V and 4 bases from J, with 16 bases in between. CDR3 sequence (DNA): TGCAGCGCCCAGAGGGAGCGGAGCACCGGGGAGCTGTTTTTT. It codes for CSAQRERSTGELFF.

This clonotype was detected many times. The V and J genes are TRBV11-2 and TRBJ1-2; perhaps TRBD1 as D (6 bases). The CDR3 runs 12 residues. V lost 3 bases to trimming and J lost 8 bases, with 10 bases between them. Germline values: CDR1 SGHAT, CDR2 FQNNGV. CDR3: CASSLTGAGYTF. In DNA form, the CDR3 reads TGTGCCAGCAGCTTGACAGGCGCCGGCTACACCTTC.

This clonotype was counted at least ten times. The J gene is TRBJ1-4, the V gene TRBV19, with 8 bases matching TRBD1. Germline values: CDR1 LNHDA, CDR2 SQIVND (reference sequence). The CDR3 is 14 residues long. V trimming: 6 bases; J trimming: 7 bases; junction bases outside the gene matches: 7. The CDR3 nucleotides read TGTGCCAGTAGACCTCTGGGGACAGGTGAAAAACTGTTTTTT. Protein sequence: CASRPLGTGEKLFF.

This clonotype was counted ten times or more. This chain connects TRBV10-3 to TRBJ1-4; no definite D call. There are 13 residues in the CDR3. Per germline, CDR1 ENHRY and CDR2 SYGVKD. Trimming pared 10 bases from V and 5 bases from J, leaving 14 bases between. The CDR3: CATYPGRNEKLFF. The CDR3 region has the DNA TGTGCCACCTATCCCGGGAGGAATGAAAAACTGTTTTTT.

This clonotype appeared many times. The genes are TRBV20-1 and TRBJ1-5; TRBD1 matches at 7 bases. Germline CDR1 is DFQATT and CDR2 is SNEGSKA (reference sequence). The J segment lost 6 bases and the V segment lost 3 bases, leaving 8 bases of the junction unmatched. The CDR3 runs 14 residues. DNA for the CDR3: TGCAGTGCTAGGGGGCCGGACAGGACTCAGCCCCAGCATTTT. It translates to CSARGPDRTQPQHF.

Worth noting for this clonotype: A much larger clone lies a single base off, so this may be a read error. The chain employs TRBV29-1 and TRBJ1-1; D ambiguous. The CDR3 has 13 residues. V was clipped by 6 bases and J by 0 bases, with 11 bases between them. In germline, CDR1 is SQVTM, CDR2 ANQGSEA. CDR3 in DNA: TGCAGCGTCGCGGCATTGATGAACACTGAAGCTTTCTTT. Protein product: CSVAALMNTEAFF.

This clonotype was picked up many times. The chain carries TRBV14 and TRBJ2-1; D gene uncertain. The CDR3 has 15 amino acids. V was cut by 2 bases and J by 0 bases, with 8 bases left in between. CDR1 SGHDN and CDR2 FVKESK come from the germline V gene. In nucleotides, the CDR3 is TGTGCCAGCAGCCAAAGACCCAGCTCCTACAATGAGCAGTTCTTC. Translation: CASSQRPSSYNEQFF.

This clonotype was seen repeatedly, ten times or more. The chain is built from TRBV10-3 and TRBJ2-1, with 10 bases matching TRBD2. Germline CDR1 ENHRY, CDR2 SYGVKD. V trimming: 2 bases; J trimming: 4 bases; junction bases outside the gene matches: 5. The CDR3 loop spans 16 amino acids. The CDR3 here is CAISERAGGPYNEQFF. The CDR3 DNA follows: TGTGCCATCAGTGAGCGAGCGGGAGGGCCATACAATGAGCAGTTCTTC.

This clonotype was observed a handful of times. Possible read error: a much larger clone is one base away. This chain joins TRBV24-1 and TRBJ2-1; tentative D call: TRBD2 (6 bases). The CDR3 loop spans 12 amino acids. The V gene's germline CDR1 is KGHDR and CDR2 SFDVKD. CDR3 protein: CATRDLSAGQFF. CDR3 nucleotides: TGTGCCACCCGTGATTTGTCAGCGGGCCAGTTCTTC.

This clonotype was recorded many times. This sequence joins TRBV7-9 and TRBJ1-1, with D perhaps matching TRBD1 (5 bases). Between the trimmed V and J ends, which lost 5 bases and 9 bases, there was a span of 13 bases. CDR1 is SEHNR, CDR2 FQNEAQ, per germline (reference sequence). This CDR3 contains 12 residues. CDR3 in amino acids: CASSLLKGQAFF. DNA of the CDR3: TGTGCCAGCAGCCTACTTAAGGGGCAAGCTTTCTTT.

This clonotype appeared a few times. CDR3 coding DNA: TGTGCCAGCAGCCCAGGAGGGACAGGGCTCCCCGGGGAGCTGTTTTTT. Translated, it gives CASSPGGTGLPGELFF. The chain is built from TRBV7-2 and TRBJ2-2, with 9 bases matching TRBD1. V was pared by 5 bases and J by 6 bases, with 10 bases of the junction left unmatched. Germline assignment: CDR1 SGHTA and CDR2 FQGNSA. The CDR3 loop spans 16 amino acids.

V gene TRBV25-1 combines with J gene TRBJ2-5; TRBD2 aligns across 10 bases. This CDR3 region has 16 residues. Germline V gene lookup returns CDR1 MGHDK and CDR2 SYGVNS. V lost 3 bases to trimming and J lost 1 base; unmatched junction nucleotides: 5. The CDR3 loop is CASSDRTSGSQETQYF. The CDR3 DNA reads as TGTGCCAGCAGTGACAGGACTAGCGGATCCCAAGAGACCCAGTACTTC. Drawing the rest from reference TRBV25-1 and TRBJ2-5, the complete variable domain is EADIYQTPRYLVIGTGKKITLECSQTMGHDKMYWYQQDPGMELHLIHYSYGVNSTEKGDLSSESTVSRIRTEHFPLTLESARPSHTSQYLCASSDRTSGSQETQYFGPGTRLLVL.

This clonotype was seen a handful of times. At one of its ends the junction is not consistent with the germline gene, which may arise from a read error. The chain combines TRBV7-9 with TRBJ2-6; possibly TRBD2 for D (6 bases). The CDR3 runs to 16 residues. Germline V gene sequence: CDR1 SEHNR, CDR2 FQNEAQ (reference sequence). DNA for the CDR3: TGTGCCAGCAGCCCTGGCGGGGCGGCTGGGGCCAACGTCCCGACTTTC. Translated, it gives CASSPGGAAGANVPTF.

This clonotype was found many times. The genes are TRBV7-8 and TRBJ1-5; unclear D gene. Trimming took 4 bases from V and 0 from J, leaving 10 bases between them. The CDR3 totals 15 residues. CDR1 is SGHVS and CDR2 is FQNEAQ in the germline V gene. The chain's CDR3 is CASSSERSSNQPQHF. CDR3 nucleotide sequence: TGTGCCAGCAGCTCTGAAAGAAGTAGCAATCAGCCCCAGCATTTT.

This clonotype has a single count. A read error is possible here, since a much larger clone lies one base away. The conserved phenylalanine or tryptophan is not found at the CDR3 terminus, so this likely reflects a read error. The V gene is TRBV3-1, the J gene TRBJ1-5, with D perhaps TRBD1 (5 bases). Per germline, CDR1 LGHDT and CDR2 YNNKEL (reference sequence). V lost 4 bases to trimming and J lost 3 bases, with 10 bases between them. The CDR3 loop spans 14 amino acids. The CDR3 region has the DNA TGTGCCAGCAGCCTGGGACGCCTCAATCAGCCCCAGCATTCT. Protein: CASSLGRLNQPQHS.

This clonotype showed up many times. The chain employs TRBV20-1 and TRBJ2-7; D is perhaps TRBD2 (5 bases). Germline CDR1 reads DFQATT; CDR2 reads SNEGSKA (reference sequence). The CDR3 sequence is 12 residues long. With 6 bases removed from V and 1 base from J, the gap between germline ends came to 10 bases. The CDR3 nucleotides read TGCAGTGCCCTAGCCCCGTCCTACGAGCAGTACTTC. This translates into CSALAPSYEQYF.

This clonotype was observed many times. The chain employs TRBV7-9 and TRBJ1-5, with 7 nucleotides matching TRBD1. Germline trimming cut 5 bases from V and 6 bases from J; bases unmatched to any gene: 10. Germline lookup yields CDR1 SEHNR and CDR2 FQNEAQ (reference sequence). The CDR3 extends over 15 amino acids. CDR3 region: CASSTDRAGVQPQHF. The CDR3 DNA reads TGTGCCAGCAGCACTGACAGGGCAGGAGTTCAGCCCCAGCATTTT.

This clonotype came up many times. The chain employs TRBV15 and TRBJ2-1, with D hard to call. CDR1 and CDR2 (germline): LNHNV, YYDKDF (reference sequence). V was shortened by 5 bases and J by 5 bases, with 4 bases between the two germline ends. The CDR3 has 11 amino acids. The CDR3 sequence is CATSRNNEQFF. For the CDR3, the DNA is TGTGCCACCAGCCGTAACAATGAGCAGTTCTTC.

This clonotype was seen repeatedly, ten times or more. The chain uses TRBV3-1 and TRBJ2-1; 12 bases are a match to TRBD2. Germline CDR1 reads LGHDT; CDR2 reads YNNKEL (reference sequence). The CDR3 is made up of 18 amino acids. Unmatched junction bases numbered 18, after V lost 0 bases and J lost 15 bases. The CDR3 sequence is CASSQEGMVSSGRAVPFF. The CDR3 DNA reads as TGTGCCAGCAGCCAAGAGGGGATGGTATCTAGCGGGAGGGCCGTGCCGTTCTTC.

This clonotype was seen a handful of times. V usage is TRBV7-2 and J usage is TRBJ2-2; D ambiguous. Germline V gene sequence: CDR1 SGHTA, CDR2 FQGNSA. Trimming stripped 4 bases from V and 7 bases from J, with 13 bases between. The CDR3 has 14 residues. The CDR3 spells CASSYDPFYGELFF. As DNA, the CDR3 is TGTGCCAGCAGCTATGACCCCTTTTACGGGGAGCTGTTTTTT.

The sample holds many counts of this clonotype. The rearrangement links TRBV6-5 to TRBJ2-1, with 11 bases aligning to TRBD2. The germline gives CDR1 MNHEY, CDR2 SVGAGI. The V gene end was trimmed by 2 bases and the J gene end by 6 bases; junction bases not matched to a gene: 9. The CDR3 sequence is 17 residues long. CDR3 coding DNA: TGTGCCAGCAGTTACAGGGTTAGCGGGAGGGCCACCAATGAGCAGTTCTTC. Amino acids: CASSYRVSGRATNEQFF.

About this clonotype: This could be a read error, since a much larger clone is one nucleotide away. Since no conserved phenylalanine or tryptophan closes the CDR3, a read error is the likely cause. This chain uses TRBV30 with TRBJ2-2, with D tentatively TRBD1 (5 bases). The CDR3 is 15 amino acids. From germline, CDR1 is GTSNPN and CDR2 SVGIG (reference sequence). V lost 0 bases and J 4 bases, leaving 12 bases between the germline ends. Here the CDR3 reads CAWSVWGWFTGELFL. CDR3 DNA: TGTGCCTGGAGTGTGTGGGGCTGGTTCACCGGGGAGCTGTTTTTA.

This clonotype showed up many times. The chain is built from TRBV11-2 and TRBJ2-1, with TRBD2 matching over 12 bases. The CDR3 is made up of 17 amino acids. The junction had 5 bases not matched to a gene; V was cut back by 0 bases and J by 5 bases. Germline assignment: CDR1 SGHAT and CDR2 FQNNGV. CDR3 loop: CASSLDALAGGDNEQFF. CDR3 nucleotide sequence: TGTGCCAGCAGCTTAGATGCCCTAGCGGGAGGGGACAATGAGCAGTTCTTC.

This clonotype came up many times. The rearrangement joins TRBV7-9 to TRBJ1-1; no clear D. Germline V gives CDR1 SEHNR, CDR2 FQNEAQ (reference sequence). The ends were cut back, 4 bases at V and 6 bases at J, with 6 bases in the middle. The CDR3 totals 11 residues. CDR3 protein: CASSSGAEAFF. The CDR3 nucleotides read TGTGCCAGCAGCTCAGGCGCTGAAGCTTTCTTT.

This clonotype was observed a single time. A single base separates this from a much larger clone, so it may be a read error. The J gene is TRBJ1-5, the V gene TRBV29-1; no reliable D call. From germline, CDR1 is SQVTM and CDR2 ANQGSEA. CDR3 size: 13 residues. With 6 bases removed from V and 4 bases from J, the gap between germline ends came to 13 bases. Here the CDR3 DNA reads TGCAGCGTCACTGCGACGTCGAATCAGCCCCAGCATTTT. Protein product: CSVTATSNQPQHF.

The table lists this clonotype with a few counts. CDR3 nucleotide sequence: TGTGCCAGCAGCTTAATAGCGGGAGAGGTCACCGGGGAGCTGTTTTTT. Translated, it gives CASSLIAGEVTGELFF. The chain links TRBV11-2 to TRBJ2-2; TRBD2 matches 9 bases. The CDR3 extends over 16 amino acids. Germline V CDR1 and CDR2: SGHAT, FQNNGV. With 2 bases clipped from V and 4 bases from J, the junction kept 5 bases outside the gene matches.

In its sample, this clonotype was seen many times. The CDR3 region is CASSYQGRNTEAFF. DNA for the CDR3: TGTGCCAGCAGTTACCAGGGGAGGAACACTGAAGCTTTCTTT. The chain joins TRBV6-5 to TRBJ1-1; perhaps TRBD1 as D (6 bases). This CDR3 region has 14 residues. V lost 2 bases and J 1 base, leaving 8 bases between the germline ends. Germline-derived CDR1 and CDR2 are MNHEY and SVGAGI.

There are a few counts of this clonotype. V is TRBV3-1 and J is TRBJ2-5, with a weak D call TRBD2 (5 bases). This CDR3 is built from 16 residues. CDR1 LGHDT and CDR2 YNNKEL come from the germline V gene (reference sequence). V lost 1 base, J lost 3 bases, and 15 bases lay in between. This chain's CDR3 is CASSQAEGERKETQYF. In DNA, the CDR3 is TGTGCCAGCAGCCAAGCCGAGGGCGAGAGAAAAGAGACCCAGTACTTC.

This clonotype has a count of ten or more. The V call is TRBV20-1, the J call TRBJ2-7, with 8 bases lining up with TRBD2. The junction had 5 bases not matched to a gene; V was cut back by 6 bases and J by 7 bases. The CDR3 is 11 residues long. Germline V gene sequence: CDR1 DFQATT, CDR2 SNEGSKA (reference sequence). The CDR3 coding sequence is TGCAGTGCGTCGGGCGGGGGGGAGCAGTACTTC. Translation gives CSASGGGEQYF.